This TCR beta chain was obtained from a study of CD8 T cells in Susac syndrome. The CDR3 consists of 13 residues. Trimming took off 2 bases at V and 5 bases at J, with 7 bases between the two ends. The table lists this clonotype with a count of one. RNA in amounts of about 0.5 to 1 ug was reverse transcribed with random hexamers. From the immunoSEQ multiplex PCR reads, TCRdb called clonotypes with MiXCR, one entry per CDR3 protein. Of 400,000 to 550,000 distinct CDR3 sequences in the sample, more than 80% were seen once. The gene calls are TRBV12-3 or TRBV12-4 and TRBJ2-1; no firm D call. The source material was CD8+ T cells from PBMCs. The receptor's source is a human donor with multiple sclerosis. This CDR3 is CASSLLENNEQFF. For the CDR3, the DNA is TGTGCCAGCAGTTTATTGGAGAACAATGAGCAGTTCTTC.